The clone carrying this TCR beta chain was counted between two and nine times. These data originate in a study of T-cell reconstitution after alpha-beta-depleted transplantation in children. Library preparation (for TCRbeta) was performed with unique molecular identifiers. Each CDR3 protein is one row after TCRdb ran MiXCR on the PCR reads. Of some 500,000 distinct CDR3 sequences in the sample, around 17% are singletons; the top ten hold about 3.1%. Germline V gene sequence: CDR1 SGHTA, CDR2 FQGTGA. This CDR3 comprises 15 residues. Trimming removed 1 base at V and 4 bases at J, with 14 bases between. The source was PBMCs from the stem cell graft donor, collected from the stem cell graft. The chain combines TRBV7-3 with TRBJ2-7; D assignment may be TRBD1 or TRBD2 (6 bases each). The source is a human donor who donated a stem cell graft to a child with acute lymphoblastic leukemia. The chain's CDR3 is CASSLMGGTQYEQYF. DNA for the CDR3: TGTGCCAGCAGCTTAATGGGGGGCACCCAATACGAGCAGTACTTC.